This paragraph reports one T cell receptor beta chain. This entry belongs to a study of cytomegalovirus exposure and HLA in healthy donors. Study as a whole: Earlier, 90 million to 140 million unique TCR beta sequences were recovered from about 200 million T cells by an analysis.

Primers included in the PCR were 60 Vbeta and 13 Jbeta primers. Produced via immunoSEQ multiplex PCR; TCRdb's table is partial and in-frame only. This table has around 150,000 clones, roughly 80% appearing once. This CDR3 comprises 13 residues. This sequence was found in a woman in her thirties or forties in good health and CMV-seropositive. The chain couples TRBV12-2 to TRBJ1-1. TRBV12-2 is flagged as a pseudogene. The sequenced sample consisted of PBMCs. The CDR3 DNA reads TGTGCAAGTAGAGACGGAGGGAACACTGAAGCTTTCTTT. Protein: CASRDGGNTEAFF.